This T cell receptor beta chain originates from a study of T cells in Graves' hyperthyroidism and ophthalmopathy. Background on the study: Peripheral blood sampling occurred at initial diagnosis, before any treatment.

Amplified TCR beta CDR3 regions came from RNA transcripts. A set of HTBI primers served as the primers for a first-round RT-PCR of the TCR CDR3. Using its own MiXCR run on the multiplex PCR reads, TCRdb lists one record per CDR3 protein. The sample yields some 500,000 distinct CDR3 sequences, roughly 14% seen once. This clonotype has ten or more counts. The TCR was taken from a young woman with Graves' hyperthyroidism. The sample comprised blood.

DNA of the CDR3: TGTGCCAGCAGCCGCCGGTCGGGAGCGGAGGAGCAGTTCTTC. Protein product: CASSRRSGAEEQFF. The chain has TRBV12-3 or TRBV12-4 and TRBJ2-1; D might be TRBD2 (6 bases). This CDR3 has 14 residues. Deletions cut 6 bases from V and 10 bases from J, with 19 bases between.